The sequence of this TCR beta chain was determined in a study of control samples from healthy donors and cancer patients. Profiling relied on immunoSEQ multiplex PCR, and the TCRdb table lists in-frame clones only, not all of them. The repertoire consists of 160,000 or so clones, with about 94% occurring once and the leading ten covering 13% to 15%. CDR1 and CDR2 from the germline V gene are MGHDK and SYGVNS. This CDR3 region has 15 residues. Trimming took 5 bases from V and 0 from J, leaving 11 bases between them. This clonotype was sampled from a man aged 55 to 70 with colorectal cancer. This chain links TRBV25-1 with TRBJ2-1; D assignment may be TRBD1 or TRBD2 (5 bases each). Material for sequencing was PBMCs. CDR3 protein: CASSHGTVSYNEQFF. In DNA form, the CDR3 reads TGTGCCAGCAGTCACGGGACCGTCTCCTACAATGAGCAGTTCTTC. The full variable domain, with the rest looked up from reference TRBV25-1 and TRBJ2-1, is EADIYQTPRYLVIGTGKKITLECSQTMGHDKMYWYQQDPGMELHLIHYSYGVNSTEKGDLSSESTVSRIRTEHFPLTLESARPSHTSQYLCASSHGTVSYNEQFFGPGTRLTVL.